Presented here are 22 T cell receptor beta chains from one specimen sequenced in a study of beta chain features in type 1 diabetes. What was sequenced were expressed TCRB transcripts, since all of the isolated RNA had been reverse transcribed. Some clones are missing from TCRdb's copy, which holds only in-frame ones; the method was immunoSEQ multiplex PCR. The sample comprises fewer than 350,000 clones, about 20% of which are singletons, and 0.035% to 0.05% rests with the top ten. Sequenced sample: naive CD4+ T cells from blood. The origin of the receptors is a woman between 18 and 29 years old in good health.

The chain employs TRBV5-4 and TRBJ2-7; TRBD2 matches at 9 bases. Germline V gene lookup returns CDR1 SGHNT and CDR2 YYREEE (reference sequence). The CDR3 consists of 15 residues. V lost 2 bases, J lost 2 bases, and 5 bases stayed unmatched. CDR3 bases: TGTGCCAGCAGCTTCAGGACTAGCGTAGCCTACGAGCAGTACTTC. Translation: CASSFRTSVAYEQYF.

This clone has a handful of counts. The chain uses TRBV6-1 and TRBJ2-1; 10 bases line up with TRBD2. The germline V gene has CDR1 MNHNS and CDR2 SASEGT. Unmatched junction bases numbered 5, after V lost 4 bases and J lost 5 bases. The CDR3 is made up of 15 amino acids. The CDR3 sequence: CASSGALAGNNEQFF. The DNA for the CDR3 is TGTGCCAGCAGTGGGGCACTAGCGGGGAACAATGAGCAGTTCTTC.

This clone was seen only a few times. The chain carries TRBV6-1 and TRBJ2-3, with D tentatively TRBD2 (7 bases). The V and J ends lost 5 bases and 5 bases respectively, with 14 bases between them. The CDR3 is made up of 14 amino acids. The germline V gene has CDR1 MNHNS and CDR2 SASEGT. Here the CDR3 reads CASSFRGAGDTQYF. The CDR3 nucleotides are TGTGCCAGCAGTTTTCGGGGGGCGGGAGATACGCAGTATTTT.

This clone was seen a few times. The V gene is TRBV4-2, the J gene TRBJ2-2; D is unclear. V was cut by 3 bases and J by 6 bases, with 14 bases left in between. Germline CDR1 LGHNA, CDR2 YNFKEQ. The CDR3 length is 15 residues. The CDR3 region has the DNA TGTGCCAGCAGCCATGTTAGCCCGGGTCCCGGGGAGCTGTTTTTT. Its translation is CASSHVSPGPGELFF.

The chain combines TRBV18 with TRBJ2-3, with a tentative D call TRBD2 (5 bases). V lost 1 base and J lost 10, with 9 bases in between. Per germline, CDR1 KGHSH and CDR2 LQKENI. This CDR3 region has 12 residues. CDR3 nucleotides: TGTGCCAGCTCACCACGTCTAGCCGCGCAGTATTTT. Translating it yields CASSPRLAAQYF.

The chain employs TRBV28 and TRBJ2-3; a weak D match, TRBD1 (6 bases). The germline V and J ends were trimmed by 3 bases and 12 bases, with 16 bases remaining between them. Germline V gene sequence: CDR1 MDHEN, CDR2 SYDVKM. The CDR3 is made up of 13 amino acids. CDR3 nucleotide sequence: TGTGCCAGCAGTTTGAAGGACCCAGGGGCACAGTATTTT. Translating gives CASSLKDPGAQYF.

This clone was detected only a few times. This chain links TRBV29-1 with TRBJ2-3, with 11 nucleotides matching TRBD2. V shed 6 bases, J shed 2 bases, and the junction held 10 bases outside the gene matches. CDR1 is SQVTM and CDR2 is ANQGSEA in the germline V gene. This CDR3 has 16 residues. The CDR3: CSVTPSGRPPTDTQYF. Here the CDR3 DNA reads TGCAGCGTAACCCCTAGCGGGAGGCCACCCACAGATACGCAGTATTTT.

The rearrangement uses TRBV19 and TRBJ1-2, with 7 bases aligning to TRBD1. From germline, CDR1 is LNHDA and CDR2 SQIVND (reference sequence). This CDR3 is built from 14 residues. V lost 3 bases to trimming and J lost 5 bases; unmatched junction nucleotides: 6. The CDR3 protein is CASSMDRTFYGYTF. CDR3 coding DNA: TGTGCCAGTAGTATGGACAGGACCTTTTATGGCTACACCTTC.

This chain connects TRBV29-1 to TRBJ1-4; 8 nucleotides line up with TRBD1. Per germline, CDR1 SQVTM and CDR2 ANQGSEA. The CDR3 spans 15 residues. V lost 4 bases and J lost 3; bases outside the gene matches: 7. Here the CDR3 reads CSVGLRGQANEKLFF. The CDR3 DNA sequence: TGCAGCGTTGGTTTGAGGGGACAGGCTAATGAAAAACTGTTTTTT.

This clone was counted only a few times. This chain connects TRBV5-1 to TRBJ1-1; TRBD1 agrees at 12 bases. Looked up from germline, CDR1 is SGHRS and CDR2 is YFSETQ. The CDR3 consists of 16 residues. J was trimmed by 7 bases and V by 4 bases; bases with no gene match: 11. DNA of the CDR3: TGCGCCAGCAGCCGTCAAACCGGGACAGGGGGCGATGAAGCTTTCTTT. It is translated as CASSRQTGTGGDEAFF.

This clone was recorded a few times. The V and J genes are TRBV6-6 and TRBJ1-2; D unclear. V lost 2 bases, J lost 8 bases, and 15 bases lay in between. The CDR3 runs to 14 residues. CDR1 is MNHNY and CDR2 is SVGAGI in the germline V gene (reference sequence). This CDR3 reads CASSYPTELRGYTF. In DNA form, the CDR3 reads TGTGCCAGCAGTTACCCGACTGAACTTCGGGGCTACACCTTC.

V gene TRBV21-1 combines with J gene TRBJ1-6; the table calls TRBD1, which could not be checked here. TRBV21-1 is noted as a pseudogene. CDR3 length equals 15 residues. The CDR3 here is CASSVGQGDNSPLHF. For the CDR3, the DNA is TGTGCCAGCAGCGTCGGACAGGGGGATAATTCACCCCTCCACTTT.

V gene TRBV30 combines with J gene TRBJ2-3; D perhaps matches TRBD2 (5 bases). The CDR3 covers 17 residues. Per the germline V gene, CDR1 is GTSNPN and CDR2 is SVGIG (reference sequence). The V end was cut by 0 bases, the J end by 2 bases, with 18 bases between. The CDR3, as DNA: TGTGCCTGGAGTGTAGCCCGGACTCCGGCCTTCACAGATACGCAGTATTTT. As protein: CAWSVARTPAFTDTQYF. The full variable domain, its missing parts supplied by reference TRBV30 and TRBJ2-3, is SQTIHQWPATLVQPVGSPLSLECTVEGTSNPNLYWYRQAAGRGLQLLFYSVGIGQISSEVPQNLSASRPQDRQFILSSKKLLLSDSGFYLCAWSVARTPAFTDTQYFGPGTRLTVL.

The chain links TRBV11-2 to TRBJ2-1; D remains ambiguous. CDR1 and CDR2 (germline): SGHAT, FQNNGV. The CDR3 consists of 13 residues. The V gene lost 1 base and the J gene lost 7 bases, with 8 bases spanning the gap. In DNA, the CDR3 is TGTGCCAGCAGCTTAGCATTCCGGAATGAGCAGTTCTTC. Translating gives CASSLAFRNEQFF. The variable domain in full, completed from reference TRBV11-2 and TRBJ2-1, reads EAGVAQSPRYKIIEKRQSVAFWCNPISGHATLYWYQQILGQGPKLLIQFQNNGVVDDSQLPKDRFSAERLKGVDSTLKIQPAKLEDSAVYLCASSLAFRNEQFFGPGTRLTVL.

This clone has more than one count but fewer than ten. V and J are TRBV18 and TRBJ2-6, with D possibly TRBD1 on 5 matching bases. The CDR3 is 17 residues long. The germline V gene encodes CDR1 KGHSH and CDR2 LQKENI. With 2 bases removed from V and 2 bases from J, the gap between germline ends came to 13 bases. The CDR3 region is CASSPKEGVAGANVLTF. DNA for the CDR3: TGTGCCAGCTCACCAAAAGAAGGGGTGGCTGGGGCCAACGTCCTGACTTTC.

In its sample, this clone was seen a few times. V and J are TRBV7-2 and TRBJ2-5; tentative D call: TRBD2 (6 bases). V lost 3 bases to trimming and J lost 5 bases, with 7 bases between them. CDR3 length: 12 amino acids. In germline, CDR1 is SGHTA, CDR2 FQGNSA. Here the CDR3 reads CASSFLAETQYF. CDR3 DNA sequence: TGTGCCAGCAGCTTCCTAGCGGAGACCCAGTACTTC.

CDR3 residues: CASSWAAPQGEQYF. The CDR3 coding sequence is TGCGCCAGCAGCTGGGCTGCTCCACAAGGCGAGCAGTACTTC. The chain combines TRBV5-1 with TRBJ2-7; D unclear. Per the germline V gene, CDR1 is SGHRS and CDR2 is YFSETQ. Trimming pared 3 bases from V and 6 bases from J, leaving 16 bases between. This CDR3 region has 14 residues.

The chain carries TRBV15 and TRBJ2-2; D not resolved. Trimming took 2 bases from V and 9 from J, leaving 7 bases between them. This CDR3 contains 12 residues. CDR1 LNHNV and CDR2 YYDKDF come from the germline V gene (reference sequence). CDR3 sequence reads: CATSRPLRELFF. The CDR3 DNA is TGTGCCACCAGCAGACCCCTCCGGGAGCTGTTTTTT.

The genes are TRBV7-2 and TRBJ1-2; 10 bases are shared with TRBD1. Trimming cost V 4 bases and J 2 bases; bases outside gene matches: 13. The CDR3 totals 18 residues. Germline V gives CDR1 SGHTA, CDR2 FQGNSA. The CDR3 reads CASSYTGTGAASNYGYTF. In DNA, the CDR3 is TGTGCCAGCAGCTACACCGGGACAGGGGCCGCGTCGAACTATGGCTACACCTTC. The full variable domain, completed using reference TRBV7-2 and TRBJ1-2, is GAGVSQSPSNKVTEKGKDVELRCDPISGHTALYWYRQSLGQGLEFLIYFQGNSAPDKSGLPSDRFSAERTGGSVSTLTIQRTQQEDSAVYLCASSYTGTGAASNYGYTFGSGTRLTVV.

The CDR3 DNA is TGTGCCAGCAGGATATCGCAGGGCTCCTCTGGAAACACCATATATTTT. Translation: CASRISQGSSGNTIYF. This chain connects TRBV7-9 to TRBJ1-3, with D tentatively TRBD1 (5 bases). Trimming removed 6 bases at V and 0 bases at J, with 15 bases between. The CDR3 has 16 residues. Germline lookup yields CDR1 SEHNR and CDR2 FQNEAQ (reference sequence).

This clone was counted a few times. The chain joins TRBV5-1 to TRBJ2-5; TRBD1 matches 8 bases. The V segment lost 4 bases and the J segment 1 base; nucleotides outside the gene matches: 3. CDR1 SGHRS and CDR2 YFSETQ come from the germline V gene. The CDR3 is made up of 14 amino acids. The CDR3 nucleotides read TGCGCCAGCAGCCCAGGACAGGGCCAAGAGACCCAGTACTTC. Protein product: CASSPGQGQETQYF.

The chain links TRBV5-4 to TRBJ1-2; no reliable D call. Germline CDR1 is SGHNT and CDR2 is YYREEE (reference sequence). V was cut by 4 bases and J by 8 bases, with 15 bases left in between. This CDR3 contains 13 residues. CDR3 region: CASSPNWENGYTF. DNA for the CDR3: TGTGCCAGCAGCCCGAATTGGGAGAACGGCTACACCTTC.